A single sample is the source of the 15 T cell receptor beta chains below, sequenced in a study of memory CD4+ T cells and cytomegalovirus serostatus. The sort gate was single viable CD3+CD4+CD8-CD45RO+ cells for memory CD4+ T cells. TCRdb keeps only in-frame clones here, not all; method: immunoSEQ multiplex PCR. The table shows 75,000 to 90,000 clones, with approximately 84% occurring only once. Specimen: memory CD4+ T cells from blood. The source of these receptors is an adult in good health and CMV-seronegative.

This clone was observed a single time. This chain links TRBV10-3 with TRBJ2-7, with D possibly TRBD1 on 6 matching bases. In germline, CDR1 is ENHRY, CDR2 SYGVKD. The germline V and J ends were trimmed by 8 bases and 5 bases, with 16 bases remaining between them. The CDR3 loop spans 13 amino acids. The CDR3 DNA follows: TGTGCCATCGCCCGGGAACAGGGCAACGAGCAGTACTTC. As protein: CAIAREQGNEQYF.

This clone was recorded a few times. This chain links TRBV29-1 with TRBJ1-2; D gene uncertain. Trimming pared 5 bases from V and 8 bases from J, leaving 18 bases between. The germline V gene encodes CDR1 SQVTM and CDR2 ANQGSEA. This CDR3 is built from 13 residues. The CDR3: CSVKNIRKEGYTF. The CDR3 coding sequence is TGCAGCGTTAAAAATATCAGAAAGGAAGGCTACACCTTC.

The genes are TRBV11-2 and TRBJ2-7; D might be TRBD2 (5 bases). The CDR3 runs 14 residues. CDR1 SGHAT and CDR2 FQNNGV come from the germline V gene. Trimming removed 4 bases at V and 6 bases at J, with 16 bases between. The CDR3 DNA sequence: TGTGCCAGCAGCTCCACTCCGGGGTACGTCGAGCAGTACTTC. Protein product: CASSSTPGYVEQYF. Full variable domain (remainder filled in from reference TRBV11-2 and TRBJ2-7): EAGVAQSPRYKIIEKRQSVAFWCNPISGHATLYWYQQILGQGPKLLIQFQNNGVVDDSQLPKDRFSAERLKGVDSTLKIQPAKLEDSAVYLCASSSTPGYVEQYFGPGTRLTVT.

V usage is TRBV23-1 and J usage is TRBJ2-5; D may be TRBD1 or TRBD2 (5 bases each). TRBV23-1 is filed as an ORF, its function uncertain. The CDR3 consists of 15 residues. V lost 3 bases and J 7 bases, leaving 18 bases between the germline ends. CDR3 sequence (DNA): TGCGCCAGCAGTCAGATTACCCGGGACCCCGTGACCCAGTACTTC. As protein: CASSQITRDPVTQYF.

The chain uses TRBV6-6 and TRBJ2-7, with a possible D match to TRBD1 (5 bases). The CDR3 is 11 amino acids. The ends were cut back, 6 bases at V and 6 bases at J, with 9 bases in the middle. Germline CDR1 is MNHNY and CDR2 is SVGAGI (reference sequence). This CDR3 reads CASSQGPEQYF. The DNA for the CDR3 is TGTGCCAGCAGCCAGGGCCCCGAGCAGTACTTC.

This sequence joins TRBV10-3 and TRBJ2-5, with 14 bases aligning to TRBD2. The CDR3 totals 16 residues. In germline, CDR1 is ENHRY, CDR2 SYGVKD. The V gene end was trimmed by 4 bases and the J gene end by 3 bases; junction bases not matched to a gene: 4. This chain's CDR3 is CAISAGLAGGEETQYF. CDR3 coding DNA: TGTGCCATCAGTGCAGGACTAGCGGGGGGCGAAGAGACCCAGTACTTC.

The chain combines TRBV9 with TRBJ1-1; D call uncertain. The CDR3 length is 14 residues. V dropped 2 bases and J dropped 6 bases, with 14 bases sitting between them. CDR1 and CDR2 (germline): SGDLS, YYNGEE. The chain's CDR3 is CASSVSPGSPEAFF. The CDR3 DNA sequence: TGTGCCAGCAGCGTGAGTCCGGGGAGCCCTGAAGCTTTCTTT.

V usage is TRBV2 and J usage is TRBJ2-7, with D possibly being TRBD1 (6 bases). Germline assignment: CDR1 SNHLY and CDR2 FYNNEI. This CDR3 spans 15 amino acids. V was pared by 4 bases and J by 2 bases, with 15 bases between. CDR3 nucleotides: TGTGCCAGCAGTGGGGTAGGGGGTCCGGCCTACGAGCAGTACTTC. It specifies CASSGVGGPAYEQYF.

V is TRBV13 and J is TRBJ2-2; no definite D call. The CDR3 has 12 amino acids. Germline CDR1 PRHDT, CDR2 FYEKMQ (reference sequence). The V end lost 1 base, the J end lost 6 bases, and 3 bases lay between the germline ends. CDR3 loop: CASSLAPGELFF. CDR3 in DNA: TGTGCCAGCAGCTTAGCCCCCGGGGAGCTGTTTTTT.

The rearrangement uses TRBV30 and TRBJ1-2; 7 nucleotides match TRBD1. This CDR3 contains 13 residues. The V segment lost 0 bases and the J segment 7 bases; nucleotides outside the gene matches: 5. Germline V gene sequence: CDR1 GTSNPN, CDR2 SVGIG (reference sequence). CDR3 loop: CAWSVDRVSGYTF. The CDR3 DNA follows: TGTGCCTGGAGTGTTGACAGGGTTTCTGGCTACACCTTC.

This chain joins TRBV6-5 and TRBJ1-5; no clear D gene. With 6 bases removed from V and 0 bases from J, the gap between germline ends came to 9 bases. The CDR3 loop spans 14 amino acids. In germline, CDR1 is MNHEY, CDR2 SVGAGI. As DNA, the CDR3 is TGTGCCAGCAGAACAGCATATAGCAATCAGCCCCAGCATTTT. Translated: CASRTAYSNQPQHF.

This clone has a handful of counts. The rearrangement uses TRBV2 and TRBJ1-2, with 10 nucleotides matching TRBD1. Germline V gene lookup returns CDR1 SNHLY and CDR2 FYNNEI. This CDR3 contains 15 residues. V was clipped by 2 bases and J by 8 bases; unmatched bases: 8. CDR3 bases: TGTGCCAGCAGTGAAACGTTCGGGACAGGGGAAGGCTACACCTTC. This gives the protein CASSETFGTGEGYTF.

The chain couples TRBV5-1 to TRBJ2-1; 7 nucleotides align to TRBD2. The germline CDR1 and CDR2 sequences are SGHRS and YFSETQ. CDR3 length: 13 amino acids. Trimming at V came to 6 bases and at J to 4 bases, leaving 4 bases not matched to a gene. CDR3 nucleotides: TGCGCCAGCAAGGCTAGCGGTTACAATGAGCAGTTCTTC. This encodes CASKASGYNEQFF.

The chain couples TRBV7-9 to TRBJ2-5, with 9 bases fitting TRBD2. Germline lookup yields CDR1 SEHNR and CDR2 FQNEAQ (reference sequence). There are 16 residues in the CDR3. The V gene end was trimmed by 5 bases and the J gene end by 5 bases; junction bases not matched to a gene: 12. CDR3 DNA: TGTGCCAGCAGCCCCAGTCTGCGGGGGGGGCGGGAGACCCAGTACTTC. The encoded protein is CASSPSLRGGRETQYF.

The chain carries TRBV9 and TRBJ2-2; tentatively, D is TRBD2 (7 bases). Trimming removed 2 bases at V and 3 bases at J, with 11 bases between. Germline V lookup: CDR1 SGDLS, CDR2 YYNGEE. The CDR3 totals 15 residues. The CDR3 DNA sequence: TGTGCCAGCAGCGTTCAGGGGAGGGACACCGGGGAGCTGTTTTTT. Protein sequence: CASSVQGRDTGELFF.